The clone carrying this T cell receptor (beta chain) was counted only a few times. The antigen remains undetermined. Every bit of the isolated RNA underwent reverse transcription, so sequencing read expressed TCRB transcripts. Profiled with immunoSEQ multiplex PCR; TCRdb holds only in-frame clones, not every one. The data hold a few hundred thousand clones, with approximately 16% observed a single time. This entry belongs to a study of beta chain features in type 1 diabetes. Study results and limitations: Among patients with Type 1 diabetes, TCRB CDR3s were moderately but significantly shorter in every one of the four CD4+ subsets. The question of HLA type influencing TCRB rearrangement was one that remained unresolved here. In type 1 diabetes patients, VDJ junctions had fewer insertions; deletions at these junctions were more frequent. Cells carrying high TCR expression could end up over-represented when cDNA is sequenced.

On average, the one heparinised blood draw given by each donor was 90 to 150 mL. CDR1 and CDR2 (germline): MDHEN, SYDVKM. The CDR3 covers 15 residues. Trimming left V 3 bases short and J 4 bases short, with 15 bases between. The sample was naive CD4+ T cells from blood. The chain employs TRBV28 and TRBJ1-1; D is undetermined. The receptor comes from a man younger than 35 with type 1 diabetes. The CDR3 DNA follows: TGTGCCAGCAGTTTGGGAGGTCGCGGTAGCACTGAAGCTTTCTTT. This encodes CASSLGGRGSTEAFF.